The 9 T cell receptor beta chains below come from one sample, sequenced in a study of vaccination and CD4 T cells after COVID-19. Treatment of the sample: 10-day PBMC culture with coronavirus spike peptide pools or control peptides (ViraFEST assay). Oncomine TCR Beta short-read sequencing was applied to DNA from cultured CD4+ T cells. TCRdb fed the PCR reads into MiXCR, producing one record per CDR3 protein. The sample has 10,000 to 13,000 distinct CDR3 sequences, 64% seen once. These receptors lack a known antigen. Specimen: CD4+ T cells from blood, cultured in vitro. These receptor sequences come from a human donor who had recovered from COVID-19.

The chain carries TRBV19 and TRBJ2-7, with D maybe TRBD1 (6 bases). Germline CDR1 is LNHDA and CDR2 is SQIVND (reference sequence). V lost 5 bases, J lost 1 base, and 15 bases lay in between. The CDR3 has 15 amino acids. The CDR3 reads CASSETGYPSYEQYF. The CDR3 DNA sequence: TGTGCCAGTAGTGAGACAGGCTACCCTTCCTACGAGCAGTACTTC.

The gene calls are TRBV2 and TRBJ2-5; D is perhaps TRBD1 or TRBD2 (5 bases each). The ends were cut back, 5 bases at V and 1 base at J, with 11 bases in the middle. The germline V gene encodes CDR1 SNHLY and CDR2 FYNNEI. The CDR3 extends over 14 amino acids. The CDR3 DNA follows: TGTGCCAGCAGTTGGGGGAGAGGCCAAGAGACCCAGTACTTC. This translates into CASSWGRGQETQYF.

This chain links TRBV7-2 with TRBJ2-7, with TRBD2 matching 11 bases. CDR1 and CDR2 (germline): SGHTA, FQGNSA. V lost 3 bases and J lost 2; bases outside the gene matches: 3. The CDR3 extends over 15 amino acids. CDR3 bases: TGTGCCAGCAGCTTCCTAGCGGGGGGAGCCTACGAGCAGTACTTC. Its protein product is CASSFLAGGAYEQYF.

The rearrangement links TRBV11-2 to TRBJ1-5; D remains ambiguous. The germline V gene has CDR1 SGHAT and CDR2 FQNNGV. CDR3 length equals 15 residues. V lost 5 bases, J lost 7 bases, and 18 bases lay in between. The CDR3 is CASSKAIGKGQPQHF. Written as DNA, the CDR3 is TGTGCCAGCAGCAAAGCGATAGGGAAGGGCCAGCCCCAGCATTTT.

The chain has TRBV10-2 and TRBJ2-5; D perhaps matches TRBD2 (7 bases). V lost 6 bases to trimming and J lost 4 bases, with 15 bases between them. The CDR3 consists of 14 residues. Germline V gene lookup returns CDR1 WSHSY and CDR2 SAAADI. The CDR3 DNA is TGCGCCAGCAGCATCGGGGGGCCGGCAGAGACCCAGTACTTC. Protein product: CASSIGGPAETQYF.

The chain combines TRBV7-2 with TRBJ1-5, with TRBD1 as a possible D gene (5 bases). The CDR3 has 15 residues. Trimming cost V 1 base and J 4 bases, with 11 bases left between them. Germline V CDR1 and CDR2: SGHTA, FQGNSA. The CDR3 loop reads CASSLVTGGNQPQHF. CDR3 bases: TGTGCCAGCAGCTTAGTAACGGGGGGGAATCAGCCCCAGCATTTT.

This clonotype was seen only a few times. The rearrangement uses TRBV28 and TRBJ2-2; unclear D gene. The CDR3 consists of 13 residues. V was trimmed by 4 bases and J by 3 bases, leaving 6 bases between them. Germline lookup yields CDR1 MDHEN and CDR2 SYDVKM. This chain's CDR3 is CASSSSDTGELFF. CDR3 coding DNA: TGTGCCAGCAGTTCCTCCGACACCGGGGAGCTGTTTTTT.

V is TRBV5-5 and J is TRBJ1-2, with D possibly TRBD1 on 5 matching bases. CDR1 SGHKS and CDR2 YYEKEE come from the germline V gene (reference sequence). V was pared by 3 bases and J by 8 bases, with 17 bases between. The CDR3 is 14 amino acids. The CDR3 DNA sequence: TGTGCCAGCAGCTCGCCGGGACGGAGTAAGGGCTACACCTTC. Translated: CASSSPGRSKGYTF.

The rearrangement joins TRBV12-3 or TRBV12-4 to TRBJ2-7; 8 bases line up with TRBD1. This CDR3 comprises 13 residues. Trimming at V came to 7 bases and at J to 6 bases, leaving 8 bases not matched to a gene. The CDR3: CASTLDRASEQYF. Written as DNA, the CDR3 is TGTGCCAGCACCTTGGACAGGGCAAGCGAGCAGTACTTC.